This TCR beta chain was sequenced in a study of shared clonotypes between healthy human individuals. This clone was seen a handful of times. Clones were sequenced by immunoSEQ multiplex PCR, and TCRdb holds only the in-frame ones, with some missing. The sample lists 490,000 or so clones, roughly 78% occurring once. The sequence came from a woman aged 40 to 50 in good health. Some clones in this sample may be carry-over from other donors' samples. The material sequenced was PBMCs.

The CDR3 reads CASRQPGVTGELFF. CDR3 nucleotide sequence: TGTGCCAGCAGGCAGCCGGGGGTCACCGGGGAGCTGTTTTTT. The rearrangement uses TRBV28 and TRBJ2-2; possible D gene TRBD2, 6 bases. Germline CDR1 reads MDHEN; CDR2 reads SYDVKM. The ends were cut back, 6 bases at V and 4 bases at J, with 12 bases in the middle. The CDR3 extends over 14 amino acids. Filled out from reference TRBV28 and TRBJ2-2, the complete variable domain reads DVKVTQSSRYLVKRTGEKVFLECVQDMDHENMFWYRQDPGLGLRLIYFSYDVKMKEKGDIPEGYSVSREKKERFSLILESASTNQTSMYLCASRQPGVTGELFFGEGSRLTVL.